Listed below are T cell receptor beta chains from one sample, sequenced in a study of T cell responses to AZD1222 COVID-19 vaccine. The data were produced by immunoSEQ multiplex PCR, yet TCRdb's version contains in-frame clones alone and is incomplete. The table lists under 95,000 clones, more than 90% of them singletons. Sequencing was performed on peripheral blood, taken on day 0 of AZD1222 vaccination. The receptors stem from an adult in good health. The CDR3 runs from the conserved cysteine through the conserved F or W. A D gene is named only where the DNA matches it firmly. A row's size may be missing; if present it is once, few, many or a size class.

>TRBV6-5|-|TRBJ2-7|-
TGTGCCAGCATAATTCAAACGGCTCCCTACGAGCAGTACTTC
CASIIQTAPYEQYF
>TRBV6-5|-|TRBJ1-2|-
TGTGCCAGCACCAGGGAAAGTGGCTACACCTTC
CASTRESGYTF
>TRBV19|TRBD2|TRBJ2-7|once
TGTGCCAGTAGTATTCAATCTAGCGGGGGATACGAGCAGTACTTC
CASSIQSSGGYEQYF
>TRBV11-2|-|TRBJ1-2|-
TGTGCCAGCAGCTTAAGGACCCAAAGCCGCTACACCTTC
CASSLRTQSRYTF
>TRBV20-1|TRBD2|TRBJ2-3|-
TGCAGTGCTAGTGGTAGCGGGACTAGCACAGATACGCAGTATTTT
CSASGSGTSTDTQYF
>TRBV24-1|-|TRBJ2-5|-
TGTGCCACCAGTGATGGCCCTGGACAGCCTCAAGCGACCCAGTACTTC
CATSDGPGQPQATQYF
>TRBV18|-|TRBJ2-2|-
TGTGCCAGCTCACCCGGAGGGGGTTTGAACACCGGGGAGCTGTTTTTT
CASSPGGGLNTGELFF
>TRBV3-1/TRBV3-2|TRBD1|TRBJ1-6|-
TGTGCCAGCAGACCGGGACAGCGAATTAATTCACCCCTCCACTTT
CASRPGQRINSPLHF
>TRBV25-1|-|TRBJ1-6|-
TGTGCCAGCAGTGGTTGGACGGAGAATAATTCACCCCTCCACTTT
CASSGWTENNSPLHF
>TRBV5-1|TRBD2|TRBJ2-7|few
TGCGCCAGCAGCTTGGGAGGGAGGGCCGGCGACGAGCAGTACTTC
CASSLGGRAGDEQYF
>TRBV3-1/TRBV3-2|TRBD1|TRBJ2-7|-
TGTGCCAGCAGCCAAGATTCCGGGACAGGAGTATCCTACGAGCAGTACTTC
CASSQDSGTGVSYEQYF
>TRBV27|TRBD2|TRBJ2-7|-
TGTGCCAGCTCGCTAGCGGGAGCGTCCTACGAGCAGTACTTC
CASSLAGASYEQYF
>TRBV25-1|-|TRBJ1-5|-
TGTGCCAGCAGCGAAGGGAGCGGAGTACAGAATAGCAATCAGCCCCAGCATTTT
CASSEGSGVQNSNQPQHF
>TRBV28|TRBD1|TRBJ2-7|-
TGTGCCAGCAGTCAAGGGACAGGCGGACACGAGCAGTACTTC
CASSQGTGGHEQYF
>TRBV14|-|TRBJ2-7|-
TGTGCCAGCAGCCAAGCCGATTCCTACGAGCAGTACTTC
CASSQADSYEQYF
>TRBV27|-|TRBJ1-1|-
TGTGCCAGCAGTTTCAGAGGTAAAGTTAGCACTGAAGCTTTCTTT
CASSFRGKVSTEAFF
>TRBV6-1|-|TRBJ2-7|-
TGTGCCAGCAGTGACCCGTGGGGGCTCCTCGAGCAGTACTTC
CASSDPWGLLEQYF
>TRBV9|-|TRBJ1-3|-
TGTGCCAGCAGCCCGCTCTCTGGAAACACCATATATTTT
CASSPLSGNTIYF
>TRBV6-6|-|TRBJ2-7|-
TGTGCCAGCAGTCCGACGGGACGGTACGAGCAGTACTTC
CASSPTGRYEQYF
>TRBV21-1|-|TRBJ1-2|-
TGTGCCACCGAAGAGGGACAGGTCTATGGCTACACCTTC
CATEEGQVYGYTF
>TRBV28|TRBD1|TRBJ1-2|-
TGTGCCAGCAAAGACACAGGGGCCGTTTATGGCTACACCTTC
CASKDTGAVYGYTF
>TRBV28|-|TRBJ2-1|-
TGTGCCAGCAGTACTACGGGGAGGTCCTACAATGAGCAGTTCTTC
CASSTTGRSYNEQFF
>TRBV6-5|TRBD2|TRBJ2-3|-
TGTGCCAGCGGGAGGGCCAGGGTCACAGATACGCAGTATTTT
CASGRARVTDTQYF
>TRBV5-1|-|TRBJ1-6|-
TGCGCCAGCAGCTTGGATGGGCCAAGCTCCTATAATTCACCCCTCCACTTT
CASSLDGPSSYNSPLHF
>TRBV28|-|TRBJ2-7|-
TGTGCCAGCAGCTCGACAGGGAGGGGCGAGCAGTACTTC
CASSSTGRGEQYF
>TRBV5-3|-|TRBJ1-2|-
TGTGCCAGAAGCTTCCGTACAGGGCCCCCCAATAACTATGGCTACACCTTC
CARSFRTGPPNNYGYTF
>TRBV11-3|-|TRBJ1-6|-
TGTGCCAGCAGTACGACAAGTGGGTCACCCCTCCACTTT
CASSTTSGSPLHF
>TRBV20-1|-|TRBJ2-7|-
TGCAGTGCTAGGGCGCAGTACGAGCAGTACTTC
CSARAQYEQYF
>TRBV5-1|TRBD1|TRBJ2-5|few
TGCGCCAGCAGCGACCTCCTGACAGGGTCTAGGGAGACCCAGTACTTC
CASSDLLTGSRETQYF
>TRBV3-1/TRBV3-2|-|TRBJ1-2|-
TGTGCCAGCAGCCACTCGGGGCGCAACTATGGCTACACCTTC
CASSHSGRNYGYTF